This T cell receptor (beta chain) is drawn from a study of persistence of HIV-infected CD4 T cells. The stimulus was an HIV-1 Gag 15-mer peptide pool, approximately 0.93 ug/peptide/mL. Sorting selected CD4+ T cells upregulating both CD40 ligand and CD69. As for this clone: Its specificity is not known.

The study, taken as a whole, reports: Rare CMV-responding cells carrying HIV-1 proviruses were not analyzed separately for TCR. Within sorted populations, more oligoclonal TCRs accompanied more oligoclonal proviruses.

The libraries were made with immunoSEQ version 4 in survey mode. Method: immunoSEQ multiplex PCR; TCRdb's copy keeps in-frame clones and lacks some. The table includes tens of thousands of clones, around 72% detected once. From germline, CDR1 is SNHLY and CDR2 FYNNEI. This CDR3 has 20 amino acids. Trimming cost V 3 bases and J 2 bases; bases outside gene matches: 17. The sample in question was CD4+ T cells sorted from PBMCs after approximately 20-hour stimulation, obtained from a patient who received antiretroviral therapy. J is TRBJ2-3 and V is TRBV2, with 10 bases fitting TRBD2. This TCR was sampled from an adult man with HIV who was CMV-seropositive. In DNA, the CDR3 is TGTGCCAGCAGTGATCCCGCTAGCGGGGGCCTCCGCCACCACACAGATACGCAGTATTTT. As protein: CASSDPASGGLRHHTDTQYF.